A single sample gave rise to the 20 T cell receptor beta chains below, sequenced in a study of blood T cell repertoires in COVID-19. This table comes from immunoSEQ multiplex PCR, and its TCRdb copy is limited to in-frame clones, with some not included. The sample yields roughly 250,000 clones, about 91% seen once. The sequencing input was peripheral blood. These receptors came from a person under 30 with COVID-19, enrolled during active disease.

Comment on this clone: The sample contains more than one DNA sequence encoding this CDR3. The chain couples TRBV24-1 to TRBJ2-1; D is unclear. The CDR3 covers 11 residues. V lost 5 bases and J 4 bases, leaving 2 bases between the germline ends. CDR1 and CDR2 from the germline V gene are KGHDR and SFDVKD. CDR3 loop: CATSAYNEQFF. DNA of the CDR3: TGTGCCACCAGTGCGTACAATGAGCAGTTCTTC.

The CDR3 region has the DNA TGTGCCAGTCCTACCGGGACACACCAAGAGACCCAGTACTTC. Translation gives CASPTGTHQETQYF. This chain uses TRBV19 with TRBJ2-5; TRBD1 might be the D (6 bases). The CDR3 contains 14 residues. The V gene lost 8 bases and the J gene lost 0 bases, with 13 bases spanning the gap. From germline, CDR1 is LNHDA and CDR2 SQIVND (reference sequence).

This clone has just one count. The J gene is TRBJ2-1, the V gene TRBV7-8; maybe TRBD2 (6 bases). Germline CDR1 is SGHVS and CDR2 is FQNEAQ. The CDR3 loop spans 15 amino acids. The V end lost 4 bases, the J end lost 3 bases, and 13 bases lay between the germline ends. This CDR3 is CASSSRLVFYNEQFF. CDR3 nucleotide sequence: TGTGCCAGCAGCTCCCGACTAGTCTTCTACAATGAGCAGTTCTTC. Using reference TRBV7-8 and TRBJ2-1 for the parts outside the CDR3, the full variable domain is GAGVSQSPRYKVAKRGQDVALRCDPISGHVSLFWYQQALGQGPEFLTYFQNEAQLDKSGLPSDRFFAERPEGSVSTLKIQRTQQEDSAVYLCASSSRLVFYNEQFFGPGTRLTVL.

The chain recombines TRBV11-2 with TRBJ2-6; TRBD2 is a possible D gene (6 bases). Per the germline V gene, CDR1 is SGHAT and CDR2 is FQNNGV. V lost 5 bases and J 4 bases, leaving 21 bases between the germline ends. CDR3 length: 18 amino acids. The CDR3 sequence: CASSPSGTVALGANVLTF. CDR3 DNA sequence: TGTGCCAGCAGCCCGTCCGGGACTGTGGCCTTGGGGGCCAACGTCCTGACTTTC.

The chain recombines TRBV9 with TRBJ1-2; possible D gene TRBD1, 6 bases. This CDR3 spans 17 amino acids. Per germline, CDR1 SGDLS and CDR2 YYNGEE. V lost 0 bases and J 6 bases, leaving 21 bases between the germline ends. CDR3 residues: CASSVDSYRAIPDGYTF. The CDR3 coding sequence is TGTGCCAGCAGCGTAGATTCATACAGGGCTATTCCCGATGGCTACACCTTC.

The chain links TRBV6-5 to TRBJ1-1; 12 positions agree with TRBD1. This CDR3 region has 14 residues. With 6 bases clipped from V and 4 bases from J, the junction kept 3 bases outside the gene matches. CDR1 and CDR2 from the germline V gene are MNHEY and SVGAGI. CDR3 coding DNA: TGTGCCAGCAGCTCGGGACAGGGGGCCACTGAAGCTTTCTTT. Amino acids: CASSSGQGATEAFF.

This clone was counted once. V is TRBV5-8 and J is TRBJ1-1, with TRBD1 identical over 7 bases. The germline V gene encodes CDR1 SGHTS and CDR2 YDEGEE. The junction had 3 bases not matched to a gene; V was cut back by 3 bases and J by 1 base. The CDR3 extends over 14 amino acids. The CDR3 is CASSSRQGNTEAFF. CDR3 DNA: TGTGCCAGCAGCTCCAGACAGGGGAACACTGAAGCTTTCTTT.

This sequence joins TRBV29-1 and TRBJ2-3, with TRBD2 as a possible D gene (6 bases). V lost 5 bases and J lost 4, with 13 bases in between. Per germline, CDR1 SQVTM and CDR2 ANQGSEA. The CDR3 length is 13 residues. The DNA of the CDR3 is TGCAGCGTTCTAAGGAGGGGTGCAGATACGCAGTATTTT. It translates to CSVLRRGADTQYF.

The rearrangement joins TRBV2 to TRBJ2-6; 9 bases are shared with TRBD2. The CDR3 contains 17 residues. Per germline, CDR1 SNHLY and CDR2 FYNNEI. With V trimmed by 3 bases and J by 1 base, 4 bases remained unmatched. CDR3: CASSERGGSSGANVLTF. Written as DNA, the CDR3 is TGTGCCAGCAGTGAGCGGGGGGGCTCTTCTGGGGCCAACGTCCTGACTTTC.

The gene calls are TRBV7-6 and TRBJ2-5; TRBD1 aligns across 7 bases. The CDR3 sequence is 14 residues long. V lost 4 bases to trimming and J lost 2 bases; unmatched junction nucleotides: 4. From germline, CDR1 is SGHVS and CDR2 FNYEAQ. CDR3 sequence: CASSWPGQQETQYF. The CDR3 coding sequence is TGTGCCAGCAGCTGGCCGGGACAGCAAGAGACCCAGTACTTC.

The table lists this clone with a few counts. This chain connects TRBV4-1 to TRBJ1-2; 7 bases line up with TRBD1. Germline lookup yields CDR1 MGHRA and CDR2 YSYEKL. The CDR3 is 14 amino acids. J gave up 7 bases and V 0 bases, and 5 bases lay outside the gene matches. Here the CDR3 reads CASSQDEGAGGYTF. The CDR3 DNA reads TGCGCCAGCAGCCAAGATGAGGGGGCGGGTGGCTACACCTTC.

The chain links TRBV6-5 to TRBJ2-3, with unresolved D. Germline lookup yields CDR1 MNHEY and CDR2 SVGAGI. The CDR3 contains 13 residues. V was clipped by 1 base and J by 4 bases, with 6 bases between them. The CDR3 is CASSYFRADTQYF. CDR3 DNA sequence: TGTGCCAGCAGTTACTTTCGCGCAGATACGCAGTATTTT.

The chain has TRBV29-1 and TRBJ1-1; TRBD1 is a possible D gene (5 bases). V lost 4 bases and J 1 base, leaving 10 bases between the germline ends. CDR1 SQVTM and CDR2 ANQGSEA come from the germline V gene. This CDR3 has 13 amino acids. The CDR3 DNA reads as TGCAGCGTTGGGGACTTGGGGAACACTGAAGCTTTCTTT. Protein: CSVGDLGNTEAFF. The variable domain in full, with the rest retrieved from reference TRBV29-1 and TRBJ1-1, is SAVISQKPSRDICQRGTSLTIQCQVDSQVTMMFWYRQQPGQSLTLIATANQGSEATYESGFVIDKFPISRPNLTFSTLTVSNMSPEDSSIYLCSVGDLGNTEAFFGQGTRLTVV.

This clone was detected once. The rearrangement joins TRBV5-1 to TRBJ2-3, with 7 bases fitting TRBD2. The ends lost 5 bases at V and 2 bases at J; junction bases unmatched: 14. Germline values: CDR1 SGHRS, CDR2 YFSETQ. This CDR3 region has 17 residues. The CDR3: CASSPRITGGSTDTQYF. As DNA, the CDR3 is TGCGCCAGCAGTCCCCGTATAACGGGAGGTTCCACAGATACGCAGTATTTT.

CDR3 residues: CASSLAREYNEQFF. DNA of the CDR3: TGTGCCAGCAGCTTGGCCCGGGAGTACAATGAGCAGTTCTTC. The chain links TRBV5-6 to TRBJ2-1, with TRBD2 as a possible D gene (6 bases). The CDR3 is 14 residues long. V shed 0 bases and J shed 4 bases, with 8 bases lying between them. The germline gives CDR1 SGHDT, CDR2 YYEEEE.

The chain links TRBV19 to TRBJ1-4, with unresolved D. The CDR3 totals 16 residues. CDR1 and CDR2 from the germline V gene are LNHDA and SQIVND (reference sequence). Trimming took 4 bases from V and 2 from J, leaving 14 bases between them. The CDR3 loop is CASSNLMAGTNEKLFF. CDR3 bases: TGTGCCAGTAGTAACCTTATGGCGGGGACTAATGAAAAACTGTTTTTT.

V and J are TRBV5-1 and TRBJ1-3; 8 nucleotides line up with TRBD1. CDR3 length: 16 residues. CDR1 SGHRS and CDR2 YFSETQ come from the germline V gene. Trimming removed 4 bases from V and 4 bases from J; junction bases left unmatched: 10. The CDR3 sequence is CASSPRTQGEGNTIYF. The CDR3 nucleotides are TGCGCCAGCAGCCCGAGGACACAGGGGGAAGGAAACACCATATATTTT. The full variable domain, in which reference TRBV5-1 and TRBJ1-3 provide the parts outside the CDR3, is KAGVTQTPRYLIKTRGQQVTLSCSPISGHRSVSWYQQTPGQGLQFLFEYFSETQRNKGNFPGRFSGRQFSNSRSEMNVSTLELGDSALYLCASSPRTQGEGNTIYFGEGSWLTVV.

The chain has TRBV6-2 or TRBV6-3 and TRBJ2-1; 8 bases agree with TRBD1. This CDR3 region has 16 residues. The ends lost 4 bases at V and 8 bases at J; junction bases unmatched: 13. Germline V CDR1 and CDR2: MNHEY, SVGEGT. The CDR3 spells CASSFPPGGAFYEQFF. As DNA, the CDR3 is TGTGCCAGCAGTTTCCCGCCAGGGGGCGCTTTCTATGAGCAGTTCTTC.

J is TRBJ1-2 and V is TRBV6-5, with TRBD1 as a possible D gene (5 bases). V was trimmed by 7 bases and J by 4 bases, leaving 19 bases between them. The CDR3 length is 15 residues. Germline-derived CDR1 and CDR2 are MNHEY and SVGAGI. CDR3 region: CASIPSGGTVYGYTF. Here the CDR3 DNA reads TGTGCCAGCATCCCCTCCGGGGGGACTGTCTATGGCTACACCTTC.

As DNA, the CDR3 is TGTGCCAGTAGTATTACTCGCCGGGGTGAAAAACTGTTTTTT. Its translation: CASSITRRGEKLFF. The chain combines TRBV19 with TRBJ1-4; D gene uncertain. Germline loops: CDR1 LNHDA, CDR2 SQIVND (reference sequence). V was clipped by 3 bases and J by 7 bases, with 12 bases between them. This CDR3 has 14 residues.